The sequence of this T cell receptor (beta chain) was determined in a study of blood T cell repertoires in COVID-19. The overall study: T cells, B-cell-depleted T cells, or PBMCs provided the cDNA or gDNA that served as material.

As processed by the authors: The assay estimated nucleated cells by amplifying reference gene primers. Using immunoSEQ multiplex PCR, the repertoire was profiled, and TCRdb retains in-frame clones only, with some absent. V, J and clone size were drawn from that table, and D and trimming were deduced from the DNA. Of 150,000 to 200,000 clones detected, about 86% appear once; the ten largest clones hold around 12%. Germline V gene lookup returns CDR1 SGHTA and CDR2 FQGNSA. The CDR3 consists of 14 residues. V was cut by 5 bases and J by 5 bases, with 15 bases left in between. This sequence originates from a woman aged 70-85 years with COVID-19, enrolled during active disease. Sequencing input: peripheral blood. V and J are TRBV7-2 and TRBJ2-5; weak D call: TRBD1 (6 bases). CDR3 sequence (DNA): TGTGCCAGCAGCACAGGCAGGGGTTGGGAGACCCAGTACTTC. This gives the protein CASSTGRGWETQYF.